This TCR beta chain was sequenced for a study of cytotoxic CD8 clonotypes in ibrutinib-treated CLL. Overall study context: Sample averages reached around 260,000 productive templates and 94,082 productive rearrangements. Study results and caveats: Clonality increased with ibrutinib response but returned toward baseline at progression. Clonality at baseline surpassed age-matched healthy donors and tracked circulating CD8+ T-cell counts. Samples were collected at differing times from sustained-remission and progressing patients.

Notes on this clone: The antigen is not known.

Assay: immunoSEQ multiplex PCR; the TCRdb copy retains only in-frame clones and omits some. The sample lists 65,000 to 80,000 clones; less than 90% were seen once. The sequencing used PBMCs, collected after 24 months of ibrutinib treatment. The clonotype comes from a human donor with chronic lymphocytic leukemia.

The CDR3 is CASSRRTGLNEQFF. For the CDR3, the DNA is TGTGCCAGCAGCAGGCGGACAGGGCTTAATGAGCAGTTCTTC. This sequence joins TRBV13 and TRBJ2-1, with 8 bases fitting TRBD1. The J segment lost 7 bases and the V segment lost 5 bases, leaving 7 bases of the junction unmatched. CDR3 length: 14 amino acids. Germline CDR1 and CDR2: PRHDT and FYEKMQ (reference sequence).